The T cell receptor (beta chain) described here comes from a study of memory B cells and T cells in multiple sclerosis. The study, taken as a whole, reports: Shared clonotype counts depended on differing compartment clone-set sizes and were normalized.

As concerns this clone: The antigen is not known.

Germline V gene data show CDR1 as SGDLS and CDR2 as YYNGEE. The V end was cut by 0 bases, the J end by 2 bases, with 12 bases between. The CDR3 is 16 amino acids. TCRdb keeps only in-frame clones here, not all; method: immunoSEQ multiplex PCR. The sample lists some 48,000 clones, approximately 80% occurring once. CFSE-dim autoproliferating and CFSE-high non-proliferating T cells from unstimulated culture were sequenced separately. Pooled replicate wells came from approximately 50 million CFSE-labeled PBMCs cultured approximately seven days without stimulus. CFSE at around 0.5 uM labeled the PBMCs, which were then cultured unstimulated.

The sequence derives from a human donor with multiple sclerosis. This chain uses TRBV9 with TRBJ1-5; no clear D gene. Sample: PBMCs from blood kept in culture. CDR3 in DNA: TGTGCCAGCAGCGTAGGAGCCGGCGCGGGCAATCAGCCCCAGCATTTT. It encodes CASSVGAGAGNQPQHF.